In this sample, the clone carrying this TCR beta chain turned up once. Its matching antigen is unknown. Unique molecular identifiers were used in preparing the TCRbeta library. TCRdb itself ran the PCR reads through MiXCR, one entry per CDR3 protein. This sample has about 32,000 distinct CDR3 sequences, with under 8% found just once. The ends were cut back, 3 bases at V and 4 bases at J, with 12 bases in the middle. CDR3 size: 14 residues. CDR1 SGHTA and CDR2 FQGNSA come from the germline V gene. The sample comes from a study of T-cell reconstitution after alpha-beta-depleted transplantation in children. Whole-study results and caveats: A year post-transplant, T-cell counts and diversity derived mostly from newly produced T cells. About two months after transplant, alpha-beta T cells reportedly came from several hundred expanded graft clones.

This sample comprised peripheral blood, obtained 60 days after TCRalphabeta/CD19-depleted stem cell transplant. This sequence joins TRBV7-2 and TRBJ2-5, with D possibly matching TRBD2 (5 bases). The receptor comes from a child younger than two who had a stem cell transplant for acute myeloid leukemia, so the T cells may come from the graft donor. CDR3 nucleotide sequence: TGTGCCAGCAGCTTTGTGCTAGCCCTAGAGACCCAGTACTTC. Amino acid sequence: CASSFVLALETQYF. Together with reference TRBV7-2 and TRBJ2-5, the CDR3 gives the full variable domain: GAGVSQSPSNKVTEKGKDVELRCDPISGHTALYWYRQSLGQGLEFLIYFQGNSAPDKSGLPSDRFSAERTGGSVSTLTIQRTQQEDSAVYLCASSFVLALETQYFGPGTRLLVL.